These T cell receptor beta chains were read from a single sample in a study of human T cells and chemical hapten exposure. TCRdb ran MiXCR on the RACE reads and lists one entry per CDR3 protein. There are about 380,000 distinct CDR3 sequences in the sample; 4.5% to 5.5% occur only once, and 2% to 3% lies in the top ten. Sequences were derived from whole blood, sampled in connection with sensitization to the hapten diphenylcyclopropenone (DPC). These receptor sequences come from a woman aged 45-65 years with alopecia areata. Some clones in this sample may be carry-over from other donors' samples. Both conserved end residues are trimmed from each CDR3. Fields, in order: D gene, V gene, CDR3 protein. The D gene is left open where the match is weak.

- TRBV3-1 ASSQEGAGELF
- TRBV29-1 SVIRNTEAF
- TRBV2 ASRQDGEYGYT
- TRBV11-2 ASSLRVATEAF
- TRBV11-2 ASSSTDYGYT
- TRBV12-3/TRBV12-4 ASSFRRQRNTEAF
TRBD1 TRBV12-3/TRBV12-4 ASSPGTGVYQPQH
- TRBV7-9 ASSLATGVVGYNEQF
TRBD2 TRBV6-5 ASRGGRAILYEQY
TRBD1 TRBV27 ASRSGQGRKGYT
- TRBV9 ASSVGGEGTDTQY
- TRBV28 ASSAARITRGTGELF
- TRBV12-3/TRBV12-4 ASSLSSGSGYT
- TRBV30 AWIDGNTIY
- TRBV4-2 ASSQGLGAGEKLF
- TRBV11-2 ASSLVPSNEKLF
- TRBV10-2 ASLTWGNEQY
TRBD2 TRBV2 ASMVESGSGSANTQY
- TRBV7-2 ASSLTGTRETQY
TRBD2 TRBV28 ASLAGGVGENIQY
- TRBV12-3/TRBV12-4 ASSFPTGSEETQY
- TRBV27 ASSLSQGPNSPLH
TRBD1 TRBV4-1 ASSSRTGFDEKLF
TRBD2 TRBV29-1 SVLGGRMEQF
TRBD1 TRBV6-5 ASSRSGTGAGRGPQH
- TRBV15 ATSRDYEGNEQY
TRBD1 TRBV6-2/TRBV6-3 ASSSGTGGANSLPSQETQY
- TRBV6-6 ASSYDRNTGELF
- TRBV28 ASSLTERLSTDTQY
TRBD2 TRBV6-1 ASTPAGPPYNEQF
- TRBV5-1 ASSFNGANQETQY
- TRBV18 ASSPGIGGSNQPQH